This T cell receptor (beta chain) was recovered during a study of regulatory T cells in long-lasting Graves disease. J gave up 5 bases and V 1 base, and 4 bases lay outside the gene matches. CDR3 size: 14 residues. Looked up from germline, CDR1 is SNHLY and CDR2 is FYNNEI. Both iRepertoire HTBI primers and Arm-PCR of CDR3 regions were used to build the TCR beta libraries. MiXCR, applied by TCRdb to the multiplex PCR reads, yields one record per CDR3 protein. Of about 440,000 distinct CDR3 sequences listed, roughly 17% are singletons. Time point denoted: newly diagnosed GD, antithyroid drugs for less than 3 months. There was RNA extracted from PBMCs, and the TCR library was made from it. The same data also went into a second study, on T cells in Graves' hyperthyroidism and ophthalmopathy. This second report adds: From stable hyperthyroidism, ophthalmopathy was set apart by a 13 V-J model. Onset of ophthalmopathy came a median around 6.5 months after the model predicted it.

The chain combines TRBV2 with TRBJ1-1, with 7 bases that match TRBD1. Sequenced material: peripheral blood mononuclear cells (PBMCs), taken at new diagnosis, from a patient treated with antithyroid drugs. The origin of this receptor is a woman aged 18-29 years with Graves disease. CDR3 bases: TGTGCCAGCAGTGAAGAGCAGGGGGTTACTGAAGCTTTCTTT. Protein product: CASSEEQGVTEAFF.